The sequence of this TCR beta chain was determined in a study of T cell repertoires in cytomegalovirus infection. As for the study in general: Carrying CMV and the relevant HLA type showed in public TCR beta signatures.

This clonotype was seen many times. No antigen is known for it. A single record per CDR3 protein comes from TCRdb applying MiXCR to the reads. The sample records around 95,000 distinct CDR3 sequences, 25% to 35% being singletons. From germline, CDR1 is SQVTM and CDR2 ANQGSEA. The CDR3 is 18 residues long. Trimming took off 1 base at V and 1 base at J, with 19 bases between the two ends. Study-level results: CMV-specific TCR beta clonotypes restricted by HLA-C dominated the ex vivo response. The study identified carriers of CMV plus the relevant HLA from cumulative public TCR beta family frequency.

This sequence originates from a human donor in good health (CMV status not recorded). Some clones in this sample may be carry-over from other donors' samples. V gene TRBV29-1 combines with J gene TRBJ2-2, with D possibly matching TRBD1 (6 bases). This specimen was CD8+ T cells from cultured PBMCs, taken from culture after CMV antigen stimulation. The CDR3 loop is CSVEGVRGELENTGELFF. The CDR3 nucleotides read TGCAGCGTTGAAGGGGTCAGGGGCGAATTAGAGAACACCGGGGAGCTGTTTTTT.